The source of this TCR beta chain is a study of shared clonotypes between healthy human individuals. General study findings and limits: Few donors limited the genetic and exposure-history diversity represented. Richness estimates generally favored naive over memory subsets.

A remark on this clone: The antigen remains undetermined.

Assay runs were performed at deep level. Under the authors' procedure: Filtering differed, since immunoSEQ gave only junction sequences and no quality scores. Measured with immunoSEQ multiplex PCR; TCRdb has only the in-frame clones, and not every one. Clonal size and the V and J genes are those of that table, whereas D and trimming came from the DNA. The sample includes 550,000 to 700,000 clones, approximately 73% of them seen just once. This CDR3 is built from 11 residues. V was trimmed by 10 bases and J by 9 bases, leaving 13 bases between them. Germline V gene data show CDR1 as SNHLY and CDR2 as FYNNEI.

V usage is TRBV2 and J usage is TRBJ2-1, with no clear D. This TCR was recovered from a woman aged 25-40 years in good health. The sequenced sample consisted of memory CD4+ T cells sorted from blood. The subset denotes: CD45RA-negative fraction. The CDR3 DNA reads TGTGCCAATGGGGTAAGGGTTGAGCAGTTCTTC. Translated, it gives CANGVRVEQFF.